The 2 T cell receptor beta chains reported below all come from one sample, sequenced in a study of beta chain features in type 1 diabetes. The sequenced template was cDNA made from the entire isolated RNA. Clones were sequenced by immunoSEQ multiplex PCR, and TCRdb holds only the in-frame ones, with some missing. The sample consists of 900,000 or so clones, roughly 17% of them appearing once. The sample was naive CD4+ T cells from blood. The receptors come from a woman younger than 35 in good health.

The genes are TRBV5-6 and TRBJ2-5; no definite D call. CDR3 length: 18 amino acids. The V and J ends lost 5 bases and 2 bases respectively, with 25 bases between them. Germline V gene sequence: CDR1 SGHDT, CDR2 YYEEEE. The CDR3 sequence: CASSTYLRTESVQETQYF. The DNA of the CDR3 is TGTGCCAGCAGTACCTACCTACGGACGGAGTCAGTTCAAGAGACCCAGTACTTC.

The chain carries TRBV7-3 and TRBJ2-2, with D hard to call. The ends were cut back, 5 bases at V and 2 bases at J, with 12 bases in the middle. This CDR3 region has 15 residues. Germline-derived CDR1 and CDR2 are SGHTA and FQGTGA. CDR3 loop: CASSPPEDNTGELFF. In DNA form, the CDR3 reads TGTGCCAGCAGCCCCCCGGAAGATAACACCGGGGAGCTGTTTTTT.